This T cell receptor beta chain was documented in a study of T cell changes during pregnancy in multiple sclerosis. V lost 5 bases and J lost 5, with 13 bases in between. From germline, CDR1 is MNHEY and CDR2 SMNVEV (reference sequence). CDR3 length equals 14 residues. TCRdb's copy holds only in-frame clones and misses some; the assay was immunoSEQ multiplex PCR. The sample holds more than 45,000 clones; approximately 94% are singletons and the top ten take around 0.6%. Here the sequenced sample was CD4+ T cells from peripheral blood mononuclear cells, taken in the second trimester of pregnancy. This chain joins TRBV27 and TRBJ1-5, with a tentative D call TRBD1 (5 bases). The receptor was isolated from a female donor with multiple sclerosis, enrolled in a pregnancy study. The CDR3 loop is CASSGTGRYQPQHF. CDR3 in DNA: TGTGCCAGCAGTGGGACTGGGAGGTATCAGCCCCAGCATTTT.